One and the same sample provided the 3 T cell receptor beta chains below, sequenced in a study of cytomegalovirus exposure and HLA in healthy donors. The PCR employed 60 Vbeta primers together with 13 Jbeta primers. Libraries were prepared by immunoSEQ multiplex PCR; TCRdb keeps only in-frame clonotypes and omits some of them. The sample has about 200,000 clones, 70% to 80% seen once. Sequenced input: PBMCs. The receptors here all came from a male donor in good health and CMV-seronegative.

This clone was seen a single time. At one boundary the junction diverges from the germline segment, which might be a read error. The chain carries TRBV7-9 and TRBJ1-3, with TRBD1 identical over 9 bases. The CDR3 consists of 18 residues. CDR1 and CDR2 from the germline V gene are SEHNR and FQNEAQ (reference sequence). This CDR3 reads CSSSKTYGGDREKNTIYF. CDR3 nucleotides: TGTTCCAGCAGCAAGACCTACGGCGGGGACAGGGAAAAAAACACCATATATTTT.

The chain employs TRBV5-1 and TRBJ2-5; TRBD2 agrees at 7 bases. CDR1 and CDR2 from the germline V gene are SGHRS and YFSETQ. The CDR3 has 17 amino acids. J lost 2 bases, V lost 3 bases, and 13 bases had no gene match. CDR3 sequence (DNA): TGCGCCAGCAGCTCCCTAATGGGGAGGGTGGAACAAGAGACCCAGTACTTC. Translation: CASSSLMGRVEQETQYF. Filled out from reference TRBV5-1 and TRBJ2-5, the complete variable domain reads KAGVTQTPRYLIKTRGQQVTLSCSPISGHRSVSWYQQTPGQGLQFLFEYFSETQRNKGNFPGRFSGRQFSNSRSEMNVSTLELGDSALYLCASSSLMGRVEQETQYFGPGTRLLVL.

The gene calls are TRBV5-1 and TRBJ1-3, with D unresolved. Trimming took off 0 bases at V and 2 bases at J, with 9 bases between the two ends. From germline, CDR1 is SGHRS and CDR2 YFSETQ. This CDR3 is built from 15 residues. The CDR3: CASSLAQITGNTIYF. CDR3 DNA sequence: TGCGCCAGCAGCTTGGCACAGATAACTGGAAACACCATATATTTT.